Presented here are 7 T cell receptor beta chains from one specimen sequenced in a study of blood T cell repertoires in COVID-19. The protocol was immunoSEQ multiplex PCR, while the TCRdb copy is restricted to in-frame clones and leaves out a portion. The sample lists some 300,000 clones, 89% occurring once. The specimen sequenced was PBMCs or T cells enriched from blood (not recorded which). The receptors were gathered from a woman in her 50s who had been exposed to COVID-19.

The V call is TRBV19, the J call TRBJ2-7; 9 bases fit TRBD1. V shed 6 bases and J 3 bases; nucleotides not matched to a gene: 3. Germline-derived CDR1 and CDR2 are LNHDA and SQIVND (reference sequence). The CDR3 contains 13 residues. Written as DNA, the CDR3 is TGTGCCAGTAGGGACAGGGGAGGCTACGAGCAGTACTTC. Translation: CASRDRGGYEQYF. Together with reference TRBV19 and TRBJ2-7, the CDR3 gives the full variable domain: DGGITQSPKYLFRKEGQNVTLSCEQNLNHDAMYWYRQDPGQGLRLIYYSQIVNDFQKGDIAEGYSVSREKKESFPLTVTSAQKNPTAFYLCASRDRGGYEQYFGPGTRLTVT.

This chain links TRBV5-1 with TRBJ1-3; unclear D gene. Trimming removed 6 bases from V and 4 bases from J, with 8 bases in between. The CDR3 runs 12 residues. The germline V gene encodes CDR1 SGHRS and CDR2 YFSETQ. The CDR3 DNA follows: TGCGCCAGCAAAGAGAGCGGAAACACCATATATTTT. It specifies CASKESGNTIYF.

This chain links TRBV6-5 with TRBJ2-7; D not certain. Germline assignment: CDR1 MNHEY and CDR2 SVGAGI. The CDR3 covers 15 residues. Trimming left V 4 bases short and J 0 bases short, with 13 bases between. The CDR3: CASSSFGANSYEQYF. The CDR3 region has the DNA TGTGCCAGCAGTTCTTTTGGAGCGAACTCCTACGAGCAGTACTTC.

The rearrangement links TRBV7-2 to TRBJ2-7, with 8 bases lining up with TRBD2. The germline gives CDR1 SGHTA, CDR2 FQGNSA. V gave up 5 bases and J gave up 1 base; unmatched junction bases: 13. CDR3 length equals 17 residues. The CDR3 DNA reads as TGTGCCAGCAGCCCGGGGGGGGCTAGCGGGTCTTCCTACGAGCAGTACTTC. Its protein is CASSPGGASGSSYEQYF.

Only one count was recorded for this clone. The chain employs TRBV7-2 and TRBJ1-2, with 8 bases aligning to TRBD1. V lost 2 bases and J lost 3; bases outside the gene matches: 5. This CDR3 region has 15 residues. Germline V gene lookup returns CDR1 SGHTA and CDR2 FQGNSA. CDR3 amino acids: CASSLKGQADYGYTF. The CDR3 DNA follows: TGTGCCAGCAGCTTAAAGGGACAGGCAGACTATGGCTACACCTTC. Together with reference TRBV7-2 and TRBJ1-2, the CDR3 gives the full variable domain: GAGVSQSPSNKVTEKGKDVELRCDPISGHTALYWYRQSLGQGLEFLIYFQGNSAPDKSGLPSDRFSAERTGGSVSTLTIQRTQQEDSAVYLCASSLKGQADYGYTFGSGTRLTVV.

The chain employs TRBV4-2 and TRBJ1-2, with TRBD1 identical over 9 bases. CDR3 length: 12 residues. Unmatched junction bases numbered 4, after V lost 6 bases and J lost 8 bases. Germline V gives CDR1 LGHNA, CDR2 YNFKEQ. CDR3 amino acids: CASRQGAGGYTF. For the CDR3, the DNA is TGTGCCAGCAGACAGGGGGCGGGGGGCTACACCTTC.

CDR3 residues: CATSREGTGGNEKLFF. In DNA form, the CDR3 reads TGTGCCACCAGCAGAGAGGGGACAGGGGGTAATGAAAAACTGTTTTTT. The chain couples TRBV15 to TRBJ1-4; the match to TRBD1 covers 11 bases. This CDR3 has 16 residues. Per the germline V gene, CDR1 is LNHNV and CDR2 is YYDKDF (reference sequence). Trimming cost V 0 bases and J 4 bases; bases outside gene matches: 1.